The clone carrying this T cell receptor beta chain ranks as medium-sized (0.01 to 0.1%). Its antigen remains unknown. The CDR3 length is 20 residues. Germline lookup yields CDR1 LGHDT and CDR2 YNNKEL (reference sequence). V lost 3 bases, J lost 0 bases, and 10 bases stayed unmatched. After constant-region reverse-primer amplification, full-length variable regions underwent semi-nested PCR with Nested Universal Primer A. TCRdb redid the calling of the 5' RACE reads with MiXCR, one entry per CDR3 protein. This table holds 8,000 to 10,000 distinct CDR3 sequences, roughly 25% found once. Study-wide results and caveats: The TCR gene usage of tumor memory CD4+ T cells clustered together with blood and lymph node memory CD4+ cells and with lymph node naive CD4+ cells. Larger-cohort validation covered only one TCR beta V-J rearrangement. Tumor Treg TCRs overlapped most with tumor naive CD4+ cells.

Tregs were sorted as CD4+CD25+CD127-/low cells. The TCR sequence derives from a female donor with breast cancer. Material: Tregs sorted from blood. This sequence joins TRBV3-1 and TRBJ2-1, with 14 positions matching TRBD2. The CDR3, as DNA: TGTGCCAGCAGCCAGCGCGGTGGGACTAGCGGGGGAAGCTCCTACAATGAGCAGTTCTTC. Residues: CASSQRGGTSGGSSYNEQFF.